This T cell receptor (beta chain) was retrieved from a study of T-cell reconstitution after alpha-beta-depleted transplantation in children. Preparation of the TCRbeta library used unique molecular identifiers. TCRdb reprocessed the PCR reads with MiXCR, giving one entry per CDR3 protein. This sample has about 580,000 distinct CDR3 sequences, with about 21% found just once. This clonotype has just a few counts. What it binds is unknown. General study points: Several hundred rapidly expanded clones from non-depleted graft cells reportedly supplied alpha-beta T cells about two months post-transplant. A year post-transplant, T-cell counts and diversity derived mostly from newly produced T cells. From surviving recipient T cells and thymic progenitors came the high day-60 TCRbeta diversity observed in some patients.

Sample: PBMCs, mostly from graft donor cells, taken 360 days after TCRalphabeta/CD19-depleted stem cell transplant. The TCR was taken from a boy under two years old who had a stem cell transplant for acute myeloid leukemia, so the T cells may come from the graft donor.

The CDR3 sequence: CSAGGPDTQYF. The DNA of the CDR3 is TGCAGTGCCGGGGGTCCGGATACGCAGTATTTT. This chain links TRBV20-1 with TRBJ2-3; weak D call: TRBD2 (6 bases). Per germline, CDR1 DFQATT and CDR2 SNEGSKA (reference sequence). CDR3 size: 11 residues. Trimming pared 6 bases from V and 6 bases from J, leaving 10 bases between.